The clone carrying this T cell receptor beta chain was detected a few times. The target antigen is unknown. The J segment lost 8 bases and the V segment lost 0 bases, leaving 11 bases of the junction unmatched. This CDR3 is 16 amino acids long. CDR1 is SGDLS, CDR2 YYNGEE, per germline. This entry is derived from a study of T cell clonotyping in hematopoietic cell transplantation. Study results and caveats: At the given depth, recipient repertoires were over 95% de novo clonotypes.

The method was immunoSEQ multiplex PCR; TCRdb's version includes in-frame clones alone and lacks a portion of them. The top ten hold less than 10% of the sample, which has 17,000 or so clones, about 71% seen once. The sequence came from a woman aged 55 to 70 in good health. Some clones in this sample may be carry-over from other donors' samples. Sequenced sample: peripheral blood mononuclear cells. V gene TRBV9 combines with J gene TRBJ1-2; TRBD1 agrees at 9 bases. CDR3 in amino acids: CASSVAGTGLGEGYTF. In DNA, the CDR3 is TGTGCCAGCAGCGTAGCCGGGACAGGGCTAGGAGAGGGCTACACCTTC.